This T cell receptor beta chain was documented in a study of technical replicates of blood from several donors. Sequencing was performed with immunoSEQ multiplex PCR; in TCRdb, only in-frame clones are kept and a portion is missing. The sample carries 55,000 to 80,000 clones, approximately 92% recorded once. CDR1 is SGHTA, CDR2 FQGTGA, per germline. V lost 2 bases, J lost 0 bases, and 12 bases lay in between. CDR3 size: 16 residues. This receptor was identified in a human donor in good health. The chain carries TRBV7-3 and TRBJ2-3; maybe TRBD1 (6 bases). The source material was T cells isolated from PBMCs. In DNA, the CDR3 is TGTGCCAGCAGCTTAGACATCAGGGGTAGCACAGATACGCAGTATTTT. Protein: CASSLDIRGSTDTQYF.